The source of this T cell receptor beta chain is a study of cytomegalovirus exposure and HLA in healthy donors. The PCR had 60 Vbeta and 13 Jbeta primers. Only in-frame clones appear in the TCRdb table, and some are missing; sequencing was by immunoSEQ multiplex PCR. The data include about 120,000 clones; the top ten clones carry under 2%. Study-level results: The authors reported that TCR beta sequences could predict HLA-A and HLA-B alleles. These predictions were accurate for most subjects in the first cohort. Later analysis identified some 16,000 TCR beta sequences associated with HLA alleles, using a false discovery rate threshold of 0.05. Earlier results showed most TCR beta V segments being productive about 87% or about 30% of the time. A later analysis showed HLA-associated TCR beta chains outstripping equally common others in clonal expansion.

With respect to this clone: Its antigen is currently unknown.

The V and J ends lost 7 bases and 0 bases respectively, with 10 bases between them. The V gene's germline CDR1 is LNHDA and CDR2 SQIVND (reference sequence). The CDR3 is 14 residues long. The sequence came from a woman aged 40 to 50 in good health and CMV-seropositive. Material for sequencing was PBMCs. The genes are TRBV19 and TRBJ1-5; the D gene is possibly TRBD1 (5 bases). The DNA for the CDR3 is TGTGCCAGTACCACCCAGGGTAGCAATCAGCCCCAGCATTTT. It encodes CASTTQGSNQPQHF.